The 9 T cell receptor beta chains presented below share a single source sample, sequenced in a study of OX40 agonist ivuxolimab in advanced cancers. Here immunoSEQ multiplex PCR was the method, and the copy in TCRdb shows in-frame clones only, minus some. The data contain roughly 76,000 clones, roughly 88% of them singletons. The sample was CD4+ or CD8+ T cells sorted from blood, taken in a trial of the OX40 agonist ivuxolimab. Receptors originate from an adult with an advanced solid tumor such as melanoma, head and neck, liver or kidney cancer.

The chain links TRBV10-3 to TRBJ1-3, with TRBD1 matching 8 bases. V was pared by 6 bases and J by 3 bases, with 7 bases of the junction left unmatched. CDR3 size: 15 residues. Per the germline V gene, CDR1 is ENHRY and CDR2 is SYGVKD. DNA for the CDR3: TGTGCCATCAGATCGCAGGGGGCTATTGGAAACACCATATATTTT. Its translation: CAIRSQGAIGNTIYF.

V is TRBV6-4 and J is TRBJ2-1, with TRBD2 identical over 10 bases. The CDR3 length is 17 residues. Germline CDR1 is MRHNA and CDR2 is SNTAGT. The V and J ends lost 0 bases and 6 bases, in that order; junction bases with no gene match: 8. Here the CDR3 DNA reads TGTGCCAGCAGTGACTCGTTAGGGCTAGCGGGAGTCAATGAGCAGTTCTTC. Residues: CASSDSLGLAGVNEQFF.

CDR3 bases: TGTGCCAGCTCACCGGACTACCAAGAGACCCAGTACTTC. Translation: CASSPDYQETQYF. This chain links TRBV18 with TRBJ2-5; D might be TRBD2 (5 bases). CDR1 and CDR2 (germline): KGHSH, LQKENI. The CDR3 covers 13 residues. Trimming took off 3 bases at V and 0 bases at J, with 5 bases between the two ends.

The chain joins TRBV7-9 to TRBJ2-7; 8 positions match TRBD1. Germline V gene sequence: CDR1 SEHNR, CDR2 FQNEAQ (reference sequence). V was clipped by 5 bases and J by 6 bases; unmatched bases: 9. The CDR3 length is 14 residues. CDR3 DNA: TGTGCCAGCAGCCCCGGACAGGGTTGGGGCGAGCAGTACTTC. It yields the protein CASSPGQGWGEQYF.

About this clone itself: The sample contains more than one DNA sequence encoding this CDR3. This chain links TRBV7-2 with TRBJ2-3; D unclear. Trimming pared 4 bases from V and 5 bases from J, leaving 4 bases between. The length of the CDR3 is 11 residues. The germline gives CDR1 SGHTA, CDR2 FQGNSA. The CDR3 spells CASSYKDTQYF. In DNA form, the CDR3 reads TGTGCCAGCAGCTACAAAGATACGCAGTATTTT.

V usage is TRBV2 and J usage is TRBJ2-3, with D possibly TRBD1 on 5 matching bases. CDR1 SNHLY and CDR2 FYNNEI come from the germline V gene. The V end lost 4 bases, the J end lost 2 bases, and 10 bases lay between the germline ends. This CDR3 region has 14 residues. CDR3 sequence: CASSGGYPTDTQYF. DNA for the CDR3: TGTGCCAGCAGTGGGGGCTACCCCACAGATACGCAGTATTTT.

The V call is TRBV5-1, the J call TRBJ1-1, with D tentatively TRBD1 (6 bases). The germline V gene has CDR1 SGHRS and CDR2 YFSETQ. The CDR3 spans 14 residues. V lost 2 bases, J lost 3 bases, and 11 bases lay in between. CDR3 amino acids: CASSLDRLDTEAFF. CDR3 DNA: TGCGCCAGCAGCTTAGACAGGCTAGACACTGAAGCTTTCTTT.

V and J are TRBV4-3 and TRBJ1-5; D gene ambiguous. Germline CDR1 reads LGHNA; CDR2 reads YSLEER. With 0 bases removed from V and 7 bases from J, the gap between germline ends came to 7 bases. The length of the CDR3 is 13 residues. CDR3 DNA sequence: TGCGCCAGCAGCCAAGAAATTTACCAGCCCCAGCATTTT. It codes for CASSQEIYQPQHF.

V usage is TRBV7-8 and J usage is TRBJ1-2; 7 bases map to TRBD1. V lost 5 bases and J lost 8; bases outside the gene matches: 11. Germline CDR1 reads SGHVS; CDR2 reads FQNEAQ. The CDR3 has 14 residues. The CDR3 nucleotides are TGTGCCAGCAGCCGTACACAGGGGTATGGCGGCTACACCTTC. Amino acids: CASSRTQGYGGYTF.